Shown below are 11 T cell receptor beta chains from a single sample sequenced in a study of T cell responses to AZD1222 COVID-19 vaccine. Assay: immunoSEQ multiplex PCR; the TCRdb copy retains only in-frame clones and omits some. The data hold about 110,000 clones, with 81% observed a single time. This material consisted of peripheral blood, taken on day 0 of AZD1222 vaccination. The receptors stem from an adult in good health.

The genes are TRBV6-5 and TRBJ1-1, with D unclear. V dropped 8 bases and J dropped 0 bases, with 7 bases sitting between them. The CDR3 loop spans 12 amino acids. Germline V gene sequence: CDR1 MNHEY, CDR2 SVGAGI. The CDR3 DNA reads as TGTGCCAGCGGGCGGTTGAACACTGAAGCTTTCTTT. This encodes CASGRLNTEAFF.

The chain combines TRBV5-1 with TRBJ2-1, with 12 bases matching TRBD2. CDR3 length equals 16 residues. Germline lookup yields CDR1 SGHRS and CDR2 YFSETQ. J gave up 6 bases and V 2 bases, and 6 bases lay outside the gene matches. DNA of the CDR3: TGCGCCAGCAGCTTCCCCTTACTAGCGGGAGGCAATGAGCAGTTCTTC. It translates to CASSFPLLAGGNEQFF.

Details on this clone: This sample includes further DNA sequences coding for the same CDR3. This chain links TRBV9 with TRBJ2-5, with 14 bases that match TRBD2. Trimming took 4 bases from V and 5 from J; bases not matched to a gene: 13. CDR3 size: 18 residues. In germline, CDR1 is SGDLS, CDR2 YYNGEE. The CDR3 region is CASSSRLAGGFSLETQYF. DNA for the CDR3: TGTGCCAGCAGCTCCCGACTAGCGGGGGGGTTCTCTCTGGAGACCCAGTACTTC.

The V gene is TRBV6-6, the J gene TRBJ2-3; D may be TRBD1 (5 bases). V was trimmed by 7 bases and J by 5 bases, leaving 19 bases between them. Germline V gene lookup returns CDR1 MNHNY and CDR2 SVGAGI (reference sequence). The CDR3 is 15 residues long. CDR3 amino acids: CASIGRDGAGDTQYF. The DNA for the CDR3 is TGTGCCAGCATAGGCAGGGATGGGGCAGGAGATACGCAGTATTTT.

The V and J genes are TRBV7-2 and TRBJ2-7; TRBD1 is a possible D gene (6 bases). Looked up from germline, CDR1 is SGHTA and CDR2 is FQGNSA. The V gene lost 6 bases and the J gene lost 5 bases, with 17 bases spanning the gap. CDR3 size: 14 residues. The CDR3 sequence is CASRPLTGPDEQYF. CDR3 coding DNA: TGTGCCAGCAGACCCCTGACAGGCCCCGACGAGCAGTACTTC.

This clone was seen once. The identical CDR3 is also encoded by other nucleotide sequences in the sample. The chain links TRBV19 to TRBJ2-2; 9 bases agree with TRBD2. The V gene's germline CDR1 is LNHDA and CDR2 SQIVND (reference sequence). Unmatched junction bases numbered 6, after V lost 6 bases and J lost 1 base. The CDR3 runs 16 residues. The CDR3 bases are TGTGCCAGTAGGGGCGGTAGCGGGGGGAACACCGGGGAGCTGTTTTTT. Protein product: CASRGGSGGNTGELFF.

This clone was observed a handful of times. V gene TRBV28 combines with J gene TRBJ1-4; TRBD1 might be the D (6 bases). V lost 7 bases, J lost 7 bases, and 16 bases lay in between. The CDR3 is made up of 14 amino acids. CDR1 is MDHEN and CDR2 is SYDVKM in the germline V gene. The CDR3 sequence is CASNLPGAREKLFF. The CDR3 region has the DNA TGTGCCAGCAACCTCCCAGGGGCGCGTGAAAAACTGTTTTTT. Together with reference TRBV28 and TRBJ1-4, the CDR3 gives the full variable domain: DVKVTQSSRYLVKRTGEKVFLECVQDMDHENMFWYRQDPGLGLRLIYFSYDVKMKEKGDIPEGYSVSREKKERFSLILESASTNQTSMYLCASNLPGAREKLFFGSGTQLSVL.

V gene TRBV4-3 combines with J gene TRBJ1-1, with D possibly matching TRBD1 (6 bases). The length of the CDR3 is 16 residues. The V gene's germline CDR1 is LGHNA and CDR2 YSLEER. Between the trimmed V and J ends, which lost 8 bases and 1 base, there was a span of 20 bases. The CDR3 is CASARGNRARNTEAFF. Written as DNA, the CDR3 is TGCGCCAGCGCCCGGGGGAACAGGGCAAGGAACACTGAAGCTTTCTTT.

The CDR3 sequence is CASSRTGDWNSPLHF. Here the CDR3 DNA reads TGCGCCAGCAGCCGGACAGGGGATTGGAATTCACCCCTCCACTTT. The rearrangement uses TRBV4-3 and TRBJ1-6; 9 bases line up with TRBD1. Germline CDR1 is LGHNA and CDR2 is YSLEER. J was trimmed by 7 bases and V by 4 bases; bases with no gene match: 5. The CDR3 runs to 15 residues.

This clone was found once. The chain employs TRBV6-1 and TRBJ2-2; maybe TRBD1 (5 bases). The CDR3 is 15 residues long. Looked up from germline, CDR1 is MNHNS and CDR2 is SASEGT. V dropped 6 bases and J dropped 1 base, with 12 bases sitting between them. This CDR3 reads CASRSATENTGELFF. The DNA for the CDR3 is TGTGCCAGCAGGTCCGCGACAGAGAACACCGGGGAGCTGTTTTTT.

V and J are TRBV9 and TRBJ2-1; D call uncertain. CDR1 and CDR2 (germline): SGDLS, YYNGEE. The CDR3 covers 15 residues. V was pared by 0 bases and J by 4 bases, with 11 bases between. CDR3 amino acids: CASSVAPGSYNEQFF. CDR3 in DNA: TGTGCCAGCAGCGTAGCTCCGGGCTCGTACAATGAGCAGTTCTTC.